This is a list of T cell receptor beta chains from one sample in a study of PD-L1 blockade in urothelial cancer. The protocol was immunoSEQ multiplex PCR, while the TCRdb copy is restricted to in-frame clones and leaves out a portion. The data contain tens of thousands of clones, approximately 86% of them singletons. The specimen comprised PBMCs, sampled around atezolizumab (anti-PD-L1) treatment. These receptors all stem from a man aged 55 to 70 with urothelial cancer. Each CDR3 is given with its conserved first and last residue. D genes are given only for firm matches. Clone sizes are given selectively: once, few, many, or a class where the clone is expanded.

>14|-|TRBV18|TRBJ2-7|-
CASSPSGAAYEQYF
TGTGCCAGCTCACCATCAGGGGCAGCCTACGAGCAGTACTTC
>11|-|TRBV20-1|TRBJ2-1|-
CSSVQGHEQFF
TGCAGTTCGGTACAGGGACATGAGCAGTTCTTC
>18|-|TRBV5-1|TRBJ2-5|TRBD2
CASSPRTSGSLYQETQYF
TGCGCCAGCAGCCCCCGGACTAGCGGGAGCCTGTACCAAGAGACCCAGTACTTC
>13|few|TRBV6-6|TRBJ2-7|-
CASTNRASYEQYF
TGTGCCAGCACGAACAGGGCATCCTACGAGCAGTACTTC
>12|few|TRBV11-1|TRBJ2-1|TRBD1
CASSWDRPEQFF
TGTGCCAGCAGCTGGGACAGACCAGAGCAGTTCTTC
>17|-|TRBV7-2|TRBJ1-1|-
CASSWNYRSGENTEAFF
TGTGCCAGCAGCTGGAATTATAGGTCGGGAGAGAACACTGAAGCTTTCTTT
>15|-|TRBV7-3|TRBJ2-3|-
CASSSRGGGTDTQYF
TGTGCCAGCAGCTCCCGCGGGGGCGGTACAGATACGCAGTATTTT
>17|-|TRBV4-1|TRBJ2-1|TRBD2
CASSQAVTSGTFREQFF
TGCGCCAGCAGCCAAGCAGTTACTAGCGGCACATTCAGAGAGCAGTTCTTC
>18|-|TRBV13|TRBJ2-5|TRBD2
CASSLMSVAGARVETQYF
TGTGCCAGCAGCTTAATGTCGGTAGCGGGGGCTCGGGTAGAGACCCAGTACTTC
>14|-|TRBV5-1|TRBJ1-1|-
CASSLASYDTEAFF
TGCGCCAGCAGCTTGGCCAGTTACGACACTGAAGCTTTCTTT
>14|-|TRBV5-1|TRBJ2-1|TRBD1
CASSVGQGATEQFF
TGCGCCAGCAGCGTAGGACAGGGGGCCACTGAGCAGTTCTTC
>13|-|TRBV11-3|TRBJ1-2|-
CASSLDSYGGSVF
TGTGCCAGCAGCTTAGACTCCTACGGGGGGTCGGTTTTC
>21|-|TRBV7-3|TRBJ2-5|TRBD2
CASSLRPGTSATTYGKETQYF
TGTGCCAGCAGCTTACGTCCGGGGACTAGCGCTACCACCTATGGGAAAGAGACCCAGTACTTC
>12|few|TRBV5-6|TRBJ2-1|-
CASSLDGNEQFF
TGTGCCAGCAGCTTGGACGGCAATGAGCAGTTCTTC
>12|-|TRBV6-5|TRBJ1-2|-
CASTTGFHGYTF
TGTGCCAGCACAACAGGATTCCATGGCTACACCTTC
>16|-|TRBV7-2|TRBJ1-5|TRBD1
CASSPRTGRSNQPQHF
TGTGCCAGCAGCCCCCGGACAGGGCGCAGCAATCAGCCCCAGCATTTT
>17|-|TRBV5-1|TRBJ2-1|TRBD2
CASSRVPSGGALYEQFF
TGCGCCAGCAGCCGTGTCCCTAGCGGGGGGGCCCTCTATGAGCAGTTCTTC
>17|-|TRBV5-6|TRBJ2-6|TRBD1
CASSFKGARSGANVLTF
TGTGCCAGCAGCTTTAAGGGGGCGAGGTCTGGGGCCAACGTCCTGACTTTC
>15|-|TRBV9|TRBJ1-3|TRBD1
CASSVGGQGGNTIYF
TGTGCCAGCAGCGTAGGAGGACAGGGTGGAAACACCATATATTTT
>15|-|TRBV6-5|TRBJ1-5|-
CASSYSIAGHQPQHF
TGTGCCAGCAGTTACTCGATTGCGGGGCATCAGCCCCAGCATTTT
>14|-|TRBV6-4|TRBJ1-2|TRBD1
CASSVDRGNYGYTF
TGTGCCAGCAGTGTGGACAGGGGAAACTATGGCTACACCTTC
>15|-|TRBV2|TRBJ1-1|TRBD1
CASSEGSRGIVEAFF
TGTGCCAGCAGTGAAGGGAGCAGGGGGATTGTTGAAGCTTTCTTT
>13|-|TRBV30|TRBJ1-5|TRBD1
CAWSTGVNQPQHF
TGTGCCTGGAGTACAGGGGTCAATCAGCCCCAGCATTTT
>14|-|TRBV28|TRBJ2-7|TRBD2
CASSLSGSSYEQYF
TGTGCCAGCAGTCTTAGCGGGAGCTCCTACGAGCAGTACTTC
>14|-|TRBV27|TRBJ2-2|TRBD1
CASSPDRGTGELFF
TGTGCCAGCAGCCCGGACAGGGGAACCGGGGAGCTGTTTTTT
>19|-|TRBV9|TRBJ2-2|-
CASSVALGRIRPNTGELFF
TGTGCCAGCAGCGTAGCTTTGGGCAGAATACGGCCGAACACCGGGGAGCTGTTTTTT
>17|-|TRBV11-2|TRBJ2-3|TRBD2
CASSTRASGIITDTQYF
TGTGCCAGCAGCACAAGGGCTAGCGGGATAATCACAGATACGCAGTATTTT
>17|-|TRBV19|TRBJ2-3|TRBD2
CASSIVDRRGGTDTQYF
TGTGCCAGTAGTATCGTCGATCGGCGGGGGGGCACAGATACGCAGTATTTT
>15|-|TRBV30|TRBJ2-7|TRBD2
CAWSLGGGGIYEQYF
TGTGCCTGGAGTTTGGGTGGGGGGGGGATATACGAGCAGTACTTC
>16|-|TRBV5-1|TRBJ1-1|TRBD1
CASSLASQTGYTEAFF
TGCGCCAGCAGCTTGGCCTCCCAGACAGGGTACACTGAAGCTTTCTTT
>16|-|TRBV29-1|TRBJ2-2|TRBD1
CSVVSPLTGLAGELFF
TGCAGCGTTGTCTCTCCCTTGACAGGGTTGGCCGGGGAGCTGTTTTTT
>16|-|TRBV2|TRBJ2-2|TRBD2
CASRGRLAENTGELFF
TGTGCCAGCAGGGGACGACTAGCGGAAAACACCGGGGAGCTGTTTTTT
>13|few|TRBV30|TRBJ1-6|-
CAWSAGFLSPLHF
TGTGCCTGGAGTGCAGGGTTTCTTTCACCCCTCCACTTT
>15|few|TRBV9|TRBJ1-5|-
CASSEGGVFNQPQHF
TGTGCCAGCAGCGAAGGAGGGGTTTTCAATCAGCCCCAGCATTTT
>16|-|TRBV7-9|TRBJ2-2|TRBD2
CASSLVRGGLPGELFF
TGTGCCAGCAGCTTAGTGCGGGGGGGCCTCCCCGGGGAGCTGTTTTTT
>14|-|TRBV5-1|TRBJ2-5|-
CASTRLGIQEAQYF
TGCGCCAGCACCCGACTCGGGATCCAAGAGGCCCAGTACTTC
>14|-|TRBV29-1|TRBJ1-1|TRBD1
CSAATGARNTEAFF
TGCAGCGCCGCAACAGGGGCCAGGAACACTGAAGCTTTCTTT
>18|-|TRBV5-1|TRBJ2-6|TRBD2
CASSLATGTSSGANVLTF
TGCGCCAGCAGCTTGGCCACAGGGACTAGTTCTGGGGCCAACGTCCTGACTTTC
>15|-|TRBV7-9|TRBJ2-1|-
CASSGGSHSYNEQFF
TGTGCCAGCAGCGGAGGGTCCCACTCCTACAATGAGCAGTTCTTC
>14|-|TRBV10-3|TRBJ1-1|-
CAIRSRREGTKAFF
TGTGCCATCAGAAGCAGGAGGGAAGGTACTAAAGCTTTCTTT
>17|-|TRBV5-6|TRBJ1-1|-
CASSLNFWEGRNTEAFF
TGTGCCAGCAGCTTGAATTTCTGGGAGGGGCGGAACACTGAAGCTTTCTTT
>17|-|TRBV7-9|TRBJ1-3|TRBD1
CASSRHLDRGSGNTIYF
TGTGCCAGCAGCCGCCATCTGGACAGGGGCTCTGGAAACACCATATATTTT
>13|-|TRBV29-1|TRBJ2-1|-
CSVARTLDNEQFF
TGCAGCGTTGCGAGGACACTCGACAATGAGCAGTTCTTC
>10|-|TRBV7-9|TRBJ2-5|-
CAITQETQYF
TGTGCCATCACTCAAGAGACCCAGTACTTC
>15|-|TRBV27|TRBJ2-1|TRBD2
CASTPLADSYNEQFF
TGTGCCAGCACCCCCCTAGCGGATTCCTACAATGAGCAGTTCTTC
>14|-|TRBV5-1|TRBJ2-5|-
CASSLAGVQETQYF
TGCGCCAGCAGCTTGGCAGGGGTCCAAGAGACCCAGTACTTC
>13|-|TRBV5-6|TRBJ2-3|TRBD1
CASSLDRGNTQYF
TGTGCCAGCAGCTTGGACAGGGGAAATACGCAGTATTTT
>16|-|TRBV6-5|TRBJ1-2|TRBD1
CASSLDRAGQNYGYTF
TGTGCCAGCAGTTTGGACAGGGCCGGCCAGAACTATGGCTACACCTTC
>16|-|TRBV4-2|TRBJ2-1|TRBD2
CASSQVQRGTYNEQFF
TGTGCCAGCAGCCAAGTTCAGCGGGGAACTTACAATGAGCAGTTCTTC
>15|-|TRBV5-1|TRBJ2-3|-
CASNPGEPHTDTQYF
TGCGCCAGCAACCCGGGGGAGCCACACACAGATACGCAGTATTTT
>14|-|TRBV4-1|TRBJ2-5|-
CASSGGTRQETQYF
TGCGCCAGCAGCGGAGGGACCCGCCAAGAGACCCAGTACTTC
>15|-|TRBV19|TRBJ1-5|-
CASSRGLYSNQPQHF
TGTGCCAGTAGTAGGGGCCTTTATAGCAATCAGCCCCAGCATTTT
>16|-|TRBV28|TRBJ1-4|-
CASRITGTNNNEKLFF
TGTGCCAGCAGAATTACCGGGACAAACAATAATGAAAAACTGTTTTTT
>14|-|TRBV19|TRBJ2-1|TRBD2
CASRWTSGSDEQFF
TGTGCCAGTAGGTGGACTAGCGGGAGCGATGAGCAGTTCTTC
>14|-|TRBV9|TRBJ1-2|-
CASSGRQLNYGYTF
TGTGCCAGCAGCGGAAGACAGCTTAACTATGGCTACACCTTC
>14|-|TRBV27|TRBJ2-4|TRBD1
CASSSGTGRGIQYF
TGTGCCAGCAGTTCCGGGACAGGGCGAGGCATTCAGTACTTC